These T cell receptor beta chains were read from a single sample in a study of shared clonotypes between healthy human individuals. Clones were sequenced by immunoSEQ multiplex PCR, and TCRdb holds only the in-frame ones, with some missing. The sample lists 2 million to 3 million clones, 93% occurring once. Sequencing used naive CD4+ T cells from PBMCs. Receptors were obtained from a man between 18 and 35 years old in good health. Some clones in this sample may be carry-over from other donors' samples. The CDR3 runs from the conserved cysteine through the conserved F or W. The order of the fields is J gene, clone size, V gene, D gene, CDR3 protein, CDR3 DNA. The D gene is left open where the match is weak. Where a row states a size, it is once, few, many or the class of an expanded clone; other rows omit it.

>TRBJ1-5|.|TRBV28|TRBD1
CASSFAGGGQPQHF
TGTGCCAGCAGTTTCGCAGGGGGCGGTCAGCCCCAGCATTTT
>TRBJ1-5|.|TRBV19|.
CASSIDWTVQPQHF
TGTGCCAGTAGTATAGATTGGACTGTACAGCCCCAGCATTTT
>TRBJ2-7|.|TRBV29-1|.
CSVEEQPYEQYF
TGCAGCGTTGAAGAACAGCCCTACGAGCAGTACTTC
>TRBJ2-3|.|TRBV7-2|.
CASGVARGTDTQYF
TGTGCCAGCGGGGTAGCTCGAGGCACAGATACGCAGTATTTT
>TRBJ2-7|.|TRBV14|.
CASNPPRPTNSYEQYF
TGTGCCAGCAACCCCCCCCGACCTACCAACTCCTACGAGCAGTACTTC
>TRBJ1-2|.|TRBV28|.
CASRGANYGYTF
TGTGCCAGCCGAGGGGCTAACTATGGCTACACCTTC
>TRBJ1-5|.|TRBV19|.
CASSIGGGRGQPQHF
TGTGCCAGTAGTATAGGAGGGGGGCGCGGCCAGCCCCAGCATTTT
>TRBJ2-3|.|TRBV2|.
CASRTVLITDTQYF
TGTGCCAGCAGGACAGTCCTAATCACAGATACGCAGTATTTT
>TRBJ2-2|.|TRBV19|TRBD2
CASSMVRRSGSSSGELFF
TGTGCCAGTAGTATGGTAAGGCGTAGCGGGAGTTCGTCCGGGGAGCTGTTTTTT
>TRBJ2-1|.|TRBV2|.
CASRVAWGEQFF
TGTGCCAGCAGAGTTGCCTGGGGTGAGCAGTTCTTC
>TRBJ2-1|.|TRBV7-9|TRBD2
CASSFQREVDEQFF
TGTGCCAGCAGCTTCCAGCGGGAGGTTGATGAGCAGTTCTTC
>TRBJ2-5|.|TRBV18|TRBD2
CASSPPRGSETQYF
TGTGCCAGCTCACCACCGCGGGGGTCAGAGACCCAGTACTTC
>TRBJ2-1|.|TRBV7-2|TRBD2
CASSFSREVPYEQFF
TGTGCCAGCAGCTTTAGTCGGGAGGTCCCCTATGAGCAGTTCTTC
>TRBJ2-2|.|TRBV5-4|.
CASSLRDANTGELFF
TGTGCCAGCAGCTTAAGAGACGCGAACACCGGGGAGCTGTTTTTT
>TRBJ2-7|.|TRBV15|TRBD1
CATSRDRAGTGSYEQYF
TGTGCCACCAGCAGAGATAGGGCCGGGACAGGGTCCTACGAGCAGTACTTC
>TRBJ2-3|.|TRBV9|.
CASSLEQGSLSTDTQYF
TGTGCCAGCAGCCTAGAACAGGGCTCACTTAGCACAGATACGCAGTATTTT
>TRBJ1-1|few|TRBV4-1|.
CASSQPGRTLRGTEAFF
TGCGCCAGCAGCCAACCGGGACGGACTCTACGCGGGACTGAAGCTTTCTTT
>TRBJ2-2|.|TRBV28|.
CASMEGSTGELFF
TGTGCCAGCATGGAGGGTTCCACCGGGGAGCTGTTTTTT
>TRBJ1-1|.|TRBV2|TRBD1
CASTPSSHRGTEAFF
TGTGCCAGCACCCCTTCATCGCACAGGGGGACTGAAGCTTTCTTT
>TRBJ1-2|.|TRBV28|TRBD1
CASSPLRTGVVYGYTF
TGTGCCAGCAGTCCCCTCCGGACAGGGGTCGTCTATGGCTACACCTTC
>TRBJ2-1|.|TRBV7-2|.
CASSLAPDNEQFF
TGTGCCAGCAGCTTAGCACCTGACAATGAGCAGTTCTTC
>TRBJ2-5|.|TRBV14|.
CASSQDQFRETQETQYF
TGTGCCAGCAGCCAAGATCAGTTTCGAGAGACCCAAGAGACCCAGTACTTC
>TRBJ1-2|.|TRBV6-1|.
CASTKTGNYGYTF
TGTGCCAGCACCAAAACAGGGAACTATGGCTACACCTTC
>TRBJ1-4|.|TRBV28|TRBD1
CASSFRPARGEKLFF
TGTGCCAGCAGTTTTCGTCCGGCCAGGGGGGAAAAACTGTTTTTT
>TRBJ1-1|.|TRBV6-6|TRBD1
CASLGQGVNTEAFF
TGTGCCAGCTTAGGACAGGGAGTAAACACTGAAGCTTTCTTT
>TRBJ1-1|.|TRBV19|.
CASSMNQNTEAFF
TGTGCCAGTAGTATGAACCAGAACACTGAAGCTTTCTTT
>TRBJ1-2|.|TRBV28|TRBD1
CASSADRAHGYTF
TGTGCCAGCAGTGCGGACAGGGCGCATGGCTACACCTTC
>TRBJ2-1|.|TRBV5-4|.
CASSLVAYSYNEQFF
TGTGCCAGCAGCTTGGTGGCATACTCCTACAATGAGCAGTTCTTC
>TRBJ1-1|.|TRBV7-3|.
CASSSQQGAPEAFF
TGTGCCAGCAGCTCCCAGCAGGGAGCTCCTGAAGCTTTCTTT
>TRBJ2-7|.|TRBV2|TRBD2
CASSLGGNTYEQYF
TGTGCCAGCAGCCTGGGGGGGAATACCTACGAGCAGTACTTC
>TRBJ2-1|.|TRBV5-1|TRBD1
CASSAGTLWTGYNEQFF
TGCGCCAGCAGCGCCGGCACCTTATGGACAGGGTACAATGAGCAGTTCTTC
>TRBJ1-2|.|TRBV5-1|.
CASSLGYHGYTF
TGCGCCAGCAGCTTGGGGTACCATGGCTACACCTTC
>TRBJ2-7|.|TRBV6-5|.
CASSPRGSLSPEQYF
TGTGCCAGCAGTCCCCGCGGATCTTTATCACCCGAGCAGTACTTC
>TRBJ2-5|.|TRBV9|.
CASSVEPPRPGYQETQYF
TGTGCCAGCAGCGTAGAGCCCCCGAGGCCGGGATACCAAGAGACCCAGTACTTC
>TRBJ1-3|.|TRBV28|.
CASSSVPGNTIYF
TGTGCCAGCAGCTCGGTCCCTGGAAACACCATATATTTT
>TRBJ2-7|.|TRBV7-6|TRBD2
CASGGRIGEQYF
TGTGCCAGCGGCGGGAGAATTGGCGAGCAGTACTTC
>TRBJ1-4|.|TRBV25-1|.
CASSDGRGSAEKLFF
TGTGCCAGCAGTGATGGAAGGGGTTCGGCTGAAAAACTGTTTTTT
>TRBJ2-3|.|TRBV7-3|TRBD2
CASSSTSGRLQTDTQYF
TGTGCCAGCAGCTCGACTAGCGGGAGGCTCCAAACAGATACGCAGTATTTT
>TRBJ1-3|.|TRBV11-2|.
CASTISRHIAGNTIYF
TGTGCCAGCACCATCTCCCGCCATATCGCTGGAAACACCATATATTTT
>TRBJ1-2|.|TRBV6-6|.
CASSYSKGVGGYTF
TGTGCCAGCAGTTACTCGAAGGGGGTGGGCGGCTACACCTTC
>TRBJ2-1|.|TRBV4-3|TRBD2
CASSRGRAYEQFF
TGCGCCAGCAGCCGCGGGAGGGCCTATGAGCAGTTCTTC
>TRBJ1-5|.|TRBV27|TRBD1
CASSPTGLEQPQHF
TGTGCCAGCAGTCCGACAGGGCTTGAGCAGCCCCAGCATTTT
>TRBJ1-2|.|TRBV20-1|.
CSARDRSYTF
TGCAGTGCTAGAGATAGGAGCTACACCTTC
>TRBJ1-1|.|TRBV7-3|.
CASSLMRGLNTEAFF
TGTGCCAGCAGCTTAATGCGAGGCTTGAACACTGAAGCTTTCTTT
>TRBJ1-3|.|TRBV5-8|.
CASSLVGTTPGNTIYF
TGTGCCAGCAGCTTGGTAGGAACCACGCCTGGAAACACCATATATTTT